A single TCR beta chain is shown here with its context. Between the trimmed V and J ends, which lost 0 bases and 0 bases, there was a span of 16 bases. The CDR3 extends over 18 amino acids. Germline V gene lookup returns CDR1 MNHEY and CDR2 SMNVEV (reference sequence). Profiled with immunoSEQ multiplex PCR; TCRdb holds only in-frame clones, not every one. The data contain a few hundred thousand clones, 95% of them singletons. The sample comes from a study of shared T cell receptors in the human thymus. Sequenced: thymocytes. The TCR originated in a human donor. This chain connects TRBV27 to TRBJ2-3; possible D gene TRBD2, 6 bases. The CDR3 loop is CASSLSQDGGASTDTQYF. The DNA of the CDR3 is TGTGCCAGCAGTTTATCGCAAGACGGCGGGGCTAGCACAGATACGCAGTATTTT.